This T cell receptor beta chain was captured in a study of cytomegalovirus exposure and HLA in healthy donors. The CDR3 has 14 amino acids. The germline gives CDR1 SEHNR, CDR2 FQNEAQ (reference sequence). V lost 3 bases to trimming and J lost 6 bases; unmatched junction nucleotides: 8. The protocol was immunoSEQ multiplex PCR, while the TCRdb copy is restricted to in-frame clones and leaves out a portion. The sample consists of 200,000 to 300,000 clones, 90% of them appearing once. The sample was PBMCs. The chain carries TRBV7-9 and TRBJ2-7; TRBD2 matches at 7 bases. This clonotype was obtained from a woman in her 30s in good health and CMV-seronegative. The CDR3 nucleotides read TGTGCCAGCAGCTTTGTGGGAGGGCCTAGCGAGCAGTACTTC. This sequence encodes CASSFVGGPSEQYF.